Listed here are 24 T cell receptor beta chains from one sample, sequenced in a study of T-cell memory formation after mild COVID-19. Via MiXCR, TCRdb re-called the 5' RACE reads, giving one row per CDR3 protein. The sample has 85,000 to 120,000 distinct CDR3 sequences, 9.5% to 15% seen once; the top ten hold around 26%. Sequenced material: PBMCs or a T cell subset sorted from them (not recorded which). The receptors derive from an adult woman who had mild COVID-19 (a few samples of this study predate the infection). Cell type and time point are not known.

In its sample, this clonotype was seen a few times. The chain has TRBV5-6 and TRBJ2-1, with 8 bases matching TRBD2. There are 16 residues in the CDR3. Germline loops: CDR1 SGHDT, CDR2 YYEEEE. Germline trimming cut 0 bases from V and 4 bases from J; bases unmatched to any gene: 6. The CDR3 DNA reads as TGTGCCAGCAGCTTGGCTACTAGCGGATATTACAATGAGCAGTTCTTC. Translating gives CASSLATSGYYNEQFF.

This clonotype was recorded a few times. The chain uses TRBV6-2 or TRBV6-3 and TRBJ2-1; unclear D gene. CDR3 length: 12 residues. Between the trimmed V and J ends, which lost 6 bases and 10 bases, there was a span of 13 bases. Germline assignment: CDR1 MNHEY and CDR2 SVGEGT. CDR3 residues: CASRGPRREQFF. For the CDR3, the DNA is TGTGCCAGCAGGGGCCCCAGGCGGGAGCAGTTCTTC.

The chain carries TRBV5-6 and TRBJ2-1; D may be TRBD2 (5 bases). In germline, CDR1 is SGHDT, CDR2 YYEEEE. The CDR3 totals 11 residues. Trimming cost V 0 bases and J 11 bases, with 6 bases left between them. Here the CDR3 DNA reads TGTGCCAGCAGCTTGGTCGGGAAGCAGTTCTTC. It yields the protein CASSLVGKQFF.

There are a few counts of this clonotype. The chain is built from TRBV27 and TRBJ2-7, with D perhaps matching TRBD1 (5 bases). The CDR3 covers 13 residues. Germline V gives CDR1 MNHEY, CDR2 SMNVEV (reference sequence). V lost 2 bases and J lost 4, with 9 bases in between. The CDR3 DNA is TGTGCCAGCAGTTTACAGGGTCCATACGAGCAGTACTTC. It translates to CASSLQGPYEQYF.

This clonotype was seen a handful of times. The chain has TRBV29-1 and TRBJ2-3; 8 bases map to TRBD1. Germline CDR1 SQVTM, CDR2 ANQGSEA. This CDR3 has 15 residues. Trimming took 2 bases from V and 4 from J; bases not matched to a gene: 8. CDR3 bases: TGCAGCGTTGAATCATGGACAGGGAGACCAGATACGCAGTATTTT. Its protein product is CSVESWTGRPDTQYF.

The chain links TRBV21-1 to TRBJ1-6. TRBV21-1 is termed a pseudogene. The CDR3 runs 15 residues. CDR3 bases: TGTGCCAGCAGCGCCAGAGGAGTACTCAATTCACCCCTCCACTTT. Translating it yields CASSARGVLNSPLHF.

In this sample, this clonotype turned up a few times. At one end, the junction sequence differs from germline, possibly due to a read error. The chain combines TRBV5-1 with TRBJ2-1; either TRBD1 or TRBD2 may supply D (5 bases each). This CDR3 comprises 13 residues. Germline CDR1 SGHRS, CDR2 YFSETQ. The CDR3 region has the DNA TGCGCCAGCAGCTGGGACCGCTACGATGAGCAGTTCTTC. This encodes CASSWDRYDEQFF.

The V and J genes are TRBV29-1 and TRBJ2-1; 9 bases align to TRBD2. J lost 7 bases, V lost 5 bases, and 15 bases had no gene match. The CDR3 extends over 16 amino acids. The V gene's germline CDR1 is SQVTM and CDR2 ANQGSEA. DNA of the CDR3: TGCAGCGTTATGGGGGGGCTAGCGGGAATAAAAAATGAGCAGTTCTTC. This sequence encodes CSVMGGLAGIKNEQFF.

This chain links TRBV9 with TRBJ2-2; D is unresolved. CDR1 and CDR2 (germline): SGDLS, YYNGEE. Trimming removed 4 bases at V and 4 bases at J, with 11 bases between. The CDR3 has 14 residues. The CDR3 protein is CASSPRGSTGELFF. The DNA for the CDR3 is TGTGCCAGCAGCCCTCGTGGATCCACCGGGGAGCTGTTTTTT. Full variable domain (outside the CDR3, taken from reference TRBV9 and TRBJ2-2): DSGVTQTPKHLITATGQRVTLRCSPRSGDLSVYWYQQSLDQGLQFLIQYYNGEERAKGNILERFSAQQFPDLHSELNLSSLELGDSALYFCASSPRGSTGELFFGEGSRLTVL.

CDR3: CASSLRRVQETQYF. As DNA, the CDR3 is TGTGCCAGCAGTTTAAGGCGGGTCCAAGAGACCCAGTACTTC. The rearrangement links TRBV12-3 or TRBV12-4 to TRBJ2-5, with a weak D call TRBD2 (5 bases). The V end lost 2 bases, the J end lost 1 base, and 8 bases lay between the germline ends. CDR3 length equals 14 residues.

This clonotype came up many times. This chain uses TRBV7-6 with TRBJ2-7; tentative D call: TRBD2 (6 bases). Trimming removed 1 base at V and 5 bases at J, with 18 bases between. This CDR3 has 16 residues. The germline V gene has CDR1 SGHVS and CDR2 FNYEAQ. CDR3 coding DNA: TGTGCCAGCAGCTTAGGGGTCGGGGGATCAATCCACGAGCAGTACTTC. This translates into CASSLGVGGSIHEQYF.

The chain is built from TRBV5-1 and TRBJ2-3; 10 positions agree with TRBD1. The CDR3 extends over 15 amino acids. V lost 4 bases and J lost 4; bases outside the gene matches: 6. Germline CDR1 SGHRS, CDR2 YFSETQ. The CDR3 sequence is CASSPGQGIADTQYF. CDR3 coding DNA: TGCGCCAGCAGCCCGGGACAGGGGATCGCAGATACGCAGTATTTT.

This clonotype has just a few counts. The chain couples TRBV5-1 to TRBJ1-1, with unresolved D. The V and J ends lost 4 bases and 3 bases respectively, with 19 bases between them. Germline CDR1 SGHRS, CDR2 YFSETQ. The CDR3 extends over 16 amino acids. CDR3 DNA: TGCGCCAGCAGCACCTCAGGTACCCGTGGGGACACTGAAGCTTTCTTT. Its translation: CASSTSGTRGDTEAFF.

This sequence joins TRBV5-6 and TRBJ1-1; TRBD1 might be the D (6 bases). The germline V gene encodes CDR1 SGHDT and CDR2 YYEEEE. The V and J ends lost 3 bases and 0 bases respectively, with 12 bases between them. The CDR3 length is 15 residues. The CDR3 spells CASSSDRYLNTEAFF. The CDR3 nucleotides read TGTGCCAGCAGCTCCGACAGGTACTTGAACACTGAAGCTTTCTTT. The whole variable domain, remainder taken from reference TRBV5-6 and TRBJ1-1, is DAGVTQSPTHLIKTRGQQVTLRCSPKSGHDTVSWYQQALGQGPQFIFQYYEEEERQRGNFPDRFSGHQFPNYSSELNVNALLLGDSALYLCASSSDRYLNTEAFFGQGTRLTVV.

The chain links TRBV9 to TRBJ2-3; D gene unclear. This CDR3 has 12 amino acids. V was pared by 2 bases and J by 8 bases, with 9 bases between. Germline V gives CDR1 SGDLS, CDR2 YYNGEE. CDR3 DNA sequence: TGTGCCAGCAGCGTGCCGGGTTCTACGCAGTATTTT. Protein sequence: CASSVPGSTQYF.

The chain employs TRBV11-2 and TRBJ2-3, with 8 bases matching TRBD2. Trimming took 4 bases from V and 5 from J; bases not matched to a gene: 11. The germline V gene encodes CDR1 SGHAT and CDR2 FQNNGV. The CDR3 covers 16 residues. The CDR3: CASSSLISGELDTQYF. The CDR3 DNA is TGTGCCAGCAGCTCCCTGATTAGCGGGGAGCTAGATACGCAGTATTTT.

J is TRBJ2-3 and V is TRBV5-1; tentatively, D is TRBD2 (6 bases). Per germline, CDR1 SGHRS and CDR2 YFSETQ. V lost 2 bases and J lost 4, with 11 bases in between. The CDR3 extends over 14 amino acids. DNA for the CDR3: TGCGCCAGCAGCTTTTACCCGGGAGCAGATACGCAGTATTTT. Translated, it gives CASSFYPGADTQYF.

This clonotype was detected ten times or more. This chain uses TRBV7-9 with TRBJ2-7, with 8 bases that match TRBD1. Germline lookup yields CDR1 SEHNR and CDR2 FQNEAQ (reference sequence). The CDR3 covers 16 residues. V lost 2 bases and J lost 3; bases outside the gene matches: 9. CDR3 protein: CASSLSPGQENYEQYF. DNA of the CDR3: TGTGCCAGCAGCTTAAGCCCGGGACAGGAAAACTACGAGCAGTACTTC. The variable domain in full, with the rest retrieved from reference TRBV7-9 and TRBJ2-7, is DTGVSQNPRHKITKRGQNVTFRCDPISEHNRLYWYRQTLGQGPEFLTYFQNEAQLEKSRLLSDRFSAERPKGSFSTLEIQRTEQGDSAMYLCASSLSPGQENYEQYFGPGTRLTVT.

This clonotype has just a few counts. The chain employs TRBV29-1 and TRBJ1-2; D is perhaps TRBD1 (5 bases). Trimming shortened V by 1 base and J by 4 bases, and 10 bases separated the two germline ends. CDR3 length: 13 residues. Germline lookup yields CDR1 SQVTM and CDR2 ANQGSEA. The CDR3 sequence: CSVEAGIGYGYTF. The DNA for the CDR3 is TGCAGCGTTGAAGCAGGGATTGGCTATGGCTACACCTTC. The variable domain in full, completed from reference TRBV29-1 and TRBJ1-2, reads SAVISQKPSRDICQRGTSLTIQCQVDSQVTMMFWYRQQPGQSLTLIATANQGSEATYESGFVIDKFPISRPNLTFSTLTVSNMSPEDSSIYLCSVEAGIGYGYTFGSGTRLTVV.

The V and J genes are TRBV20-1 and TRBJ2-6; 7 positions agree with TRBD2. V lost 1 base to trimming and J lost 4 bases; unmatched junction nucleotides: 10. The length of the CDR3 is 17 residues. Germline loops: CDR1 DFQATT, CDR2 SNEGSKA (reference sequence). CDR3 loop: CSARGAPGGWGANVLTF. CDR3 sequence (DNA): TGCAGTGCTAGAGGGGCCCCGGGGGGATGGGGGGCCAACGTCCTGACTTTC.

The gene calls are TRBV7-3 and TRBJ2-1, with 8 positions matching TRBD1. The CDR3 has 15 amino acids. V lost 5 bases and J lost 4; bases outside the gene matches: 7. Germline assignment: CDR1 SGHTA and CDR2 FQGTGA. The CDR3 spells CASSPDRGPYNEQFF. CDR3 sequence (DNA): TGTGCCAGCAGCCCAGACAGGGGCCCTTACAATGAGCAGTTCTTC.

This clonotype was observed at least ten times. Written as DNA, the CDR3 is TGTGCCAGTAGTACCCTCCCCCTCTCCTACAATGAGCAGTTCTTC. Translation gives CASSTLPLSYNEQFF. The chain joins TRBV19 to TRBJ2-1; D is ambiguous. The CDR3 contains 15 residues. With 4 bases removed from V and 0 bases from J, the gap between germline ends came to 10 bases. Germline CDR1 and CDR2: LNHDA and SQIVND (reference sequence).

This clonotype has a count of ten or more. V and J are TRBV7-3 and TRBJ2-3, with 9 bases fitting TRBD2. From germline, CDR1 is SGHTA and CDR2 FQGTGA. This CDR3 contains 17 residues. The trim removed 1 base at V and 4 bases at J, leaving 9 bases unmatched. CDR3 amino acids: CASSLNPSGVGADTQYF. DNA of the CDR3: TGTGCCAGCAGCTTAAACCCTAGCGGGGTAGGTGCAGATACGCAGTATTTT.

The chain recombines TRBV20-1 with TRBJ2-7; 9 bases map to TRBD1. CDR3 length: 16 amino acids. J was trimmed by 0 bases and V by 2 bases; bases with no gene match: 8. CDR1 is DFQATT and CDR2 is SNEGSKA in the germline V gene (reference sequence). The DNA of the CDR3 is TGCAGTGCTAGACGAAGCGACAGGGGGAACTCCTACGAGCAGTACTTC. It translates to CSARRSDRGNSYEQYF.